These 19 T cell receptor beta chains were all obtained from the same sample, sequenced in a study of patients and donors after allogeneic stem cell transplantation. TCRdb reprocessed the RT-PCR reads via MiXCR and lists one record per CDR3 protein. The sample has 400,000 to 450,000 distinct CDR3 sequences; more than 15% are singletons. Sequenced: blood, either unsorted or a sorted T cell fraction (not recorded which). The receptors were gathered from a human donor who was either an allogeneic HSCT recipient or a stem cell or donor lymphocyte infusion donor (not recorded which). It is not recorded whose cells these are; they may come from a transplant donor.

This clonotype has a single count. The J gene is TRBJ2-1, the V gene TRBV30; 10 bases align to TRBD2. J was trimmed by 3 bases and V by 0 bases; bases with no gene match: 2. The CDR3 extends over 15 amino acids. Germline V lookup: CDR1 GTSNPN, CDR2 SVGIG (reference sequence). CDR3 region: CAWSVSGGVYNEQFF. DNA for the CDR3: TGTGCCTGGAGTGTAAGCGGGGGGGTCTACAATGAGCAGTTCTTC.

This clonotype was observed many times. A junction boundary mismatches the germline segment, possibly from a read error. This chain joins TRBV5-1 and TRBJ2-3, with D unresolved. The CDR3 covers 12 residues. Per the germline V gene, CDR1 is SGHRS and CDR2 is YFSETQ. In DNA form, the CDR3 reads TGTGCCAGCAGTTTAGACACAGATACGCAGTATTTT. Amino acids: CASSLDTDTQYF.

J is TRBJ1-2 and V is TRBV7-9; 9 bases fit TRBD1. The germline gives CDR1 SEHNR, CDR2 FQNEAQ (reference sequence). The CDR3 sequence is 15 residues long. The junction had 6 bases not matched to a gene; V was cut back by 5 bases and J by 2 bases. CDR3 in amino acids: CASSPGGQGNYGYTF. The CDR3 DNA follows: TGTGCCAGCAGCCCCGGGGGACAGGGCAACTATGGCTACACCTTC.

In this sample, this clonotype turned up a few times. The genes are TRBV12-3 or TRBV12-4 and TRBJ2-7; D is perhaps TRBD2 (6 bases). CDR3 length: 14 amino acids. The V and J ends lost 3 bases and 2 bases respectively, with 11 bases between them. The CDR3 sequence: CASSFAGITYEQYF. The CDR3 bases are TGTGCCAGCAGTTTTGCGGGAATCACCTACGAGCAGTACTTC.

The chain has TRBV5-1 and TRBJ2-2, with D uncertain. V was trimmed by 5 bases and J by 8 bases, leaving 7 bases between them. This CDR3 has 11 amino acids. Germline lookup yields CDR1 SGHRS and CDR2 YFSETQ. CDR3 protein: CASSMVGELFF. Here the CDR3 DNA reads TGCGCCAGCAGTATGGTGGGGGAGCTGTTTTTT.

This clonotype came up a few times. The rearrangement links TRBV7-9 to TRBJ2-4; 9 bases are shared with TRBD1. CDR1 and CDR2 from the germline V gene are SEHNR and FQNEAQ (reference sequence). V gave up 4 bases and J gave up 13 bases; unmatched junction bases: 2. This CDR3 region has 11 residues. The CDR3 region has the DNA TGTGCCAGCAGCTGGGACAGGGAGCAGTACTTC. It is translated as CASSWDREQYF.

This clonotype has a count of ten or more. The rearrangement joins TRBV7-9 to TRBJ2-4; 8 bases align to TRBD1. The germline gives CDR1 SEHNR, CDR2 FQNEAQ (reference sequence). The junction had 3 bases not matched to a gene; V was cut back by 1 base and J by 13 bases. CDR3 length: 12 amino acids. CDR3: CASSLGQGQQYF. In DNA, the CDR3 is TGTGCCAGCAGCTTAGGACAGGGGCAGCAGTACTTC.

This clonotype showed up just a few times. This chain links TRBV29-1 with TRBJ1-1, with 7 bases matching TRBD1. Per germline, CDR1 SQVTM and CDR2 ANQGSEA. This CDR3 spans 11 amino acids. The J segment lost 5 bases and the V segment lost 4 bases, leaving 1 base of the junction unmatched. In DNA, the CDR3 is TGCAGCGTTGGACAGGGAACTGAAGCTTTCTTT. Translated: CSVGQGTEAFF.

The gene calls are TRBV20-1 and TRBJ2-3; tentatively, D is TRBD1 (5 bases). The germline V and J ends were trimmed by 5 bases and 2 bases, with 11 bases remaining between them. CDR1 and CDR2 (germline): DFQATT, SNEGSKA (reference sequence). The CDR3 has 13 residues. The CDR3 is CSAPAGPTDTQYF. The CDR3 DNA sequence: TGCAGTGCTCCAGCAGGGCCCACAGATACGCAGTATTTT.

This clonotype turned up a few times. This chain links TRBV20-1 with TRBJ2-5; tentatively, D is TRBD1 or TRBD2 (5 bases each). The germline V gene encodes CDR1 DFQATT and CDR2 SNEGSKA (reference sequence). Trimming stripped 1 base from V and 4 bases from J, with 7 bases between. The CDR3 runs 12 residues. Here the CDR3 DNA reads TGCAGTGCTAGAGGAGGGACAGAGACCCAGTACTTC. Its translation is CSARGGTETQYF.

The V gene is TRBV20-1, the J gene TRBJ2-1; a weak D match, TRBD1 (8 bases). V was clipped by 5 bases and J by 6 bases, with 14 bases between them. Germline V gene data show CDR1 as DFQATT and CDR2 as SNEGSKA (reference sequence). CDR3 size: 13 residues. The DNA of the CDR3 is TGCAGTGCTCGGACAGGGAGGGCCAATGAGCAGTTCTTC. Amino acid sequence: CSARTGRANEQFF.

This clonotype was seen a few times. The chain uses TRBV27 and TRBJ2-1; 10 bases are a match to TRBD2. Per the germline V gene, CDR1 is MNHEY and CDR2 is SMNVEV (reference sequence). This CDR3 has 15 amino acids. The junction had 9 bases not matched to a gene; V was cut back by 6 bases and J by 7 bases. This CDR3 reads CASSPTSGTGNEQFF. The CDR3 coding sequence is TGTGCCAGCAGCCCAACTAGCGGGACGGGGAATGAGCAGTTCTTC.

The chain recombines TRBV7-6 with TRBJ2-7; 9 bases are a match to TRBD1. In germline, CDR1 is SGHVS, CDR2 FNYEAQ. V trimming: 1 base; J trimming: 5 bases; junction bases outside the gene matches: 6. The CDR3 has 15 amino acids. The CDR3 sequence is CASSLGGQGFNEQYF. CDR3 nucleotide sequence: TGTGCCAGCAGCTTAGGGGGACAGGGTTTTAACGAGCAGTACTTC. Full variable domain (rest looked up from reference TRBV7-6 and TRBJ2-7): GAGVSQSPRYKVTKRGQDVALRCDPISGHVSLYWYRQALGQGPEFLTYFNYEAQQDKSGLPNDRFSAERPEGSISTLTIQRTEQRDSAMYRCASSLGGQGFNEQYFGPGTRLTVT.

The count of this clonotype is one. The chain is built from TRBV6-5 and TRBJ2-1, with no clear D. CDR1 and CDR2 from the germline V gene are MNHEY and SVGAGI. The length of the CDR3 is 11 residues. V dropped 7 bases and J dropped 6 bases, with 7 bases sitting between them. The CDR3 DNA is TGTGCCAGCACCGCTGCCAATGAGCAGTTCTTC. Amino acids: CASTAANEQFF.

The chain couples TRBV20-1 to TRBJ2-3; 7 bases are shared with TRBD1. V was clipped by 6 bases and J by 2 bases; unmatched bases: 8. The CDR3 is 14 amino acids. Germline CDR1 is DFQATT and CDR2 is SNEGSKA (reference sequence). The CDR3: CSAPGTAFTDTQYF. The DNA of the CDR3 is TGCAGTGCCCCCGGGACAGCCTTCACAGATACGCAGTATTTT.

The table lists this clonotype with a few counts. CDR3 bases: TGTGCCAGCAGCTTAAGCCTAGCGGGAGTGGAGACCCAGTACTTC. Translating it yields CASSLSLAGVETQYF. The V call is TRBV7-6, the J call TRBJ2-5; 10 positions agree with TRBD2. The CDR3 is 15 residues long. The V gene's germline CDR1 is SGHVS and CDR2 FNYEAQ. V was pared by 2 bases and J by 5 bases, with 5 bases of the junction left unmatched.

The rearrangement links TRBV20-1 to TRBJ2-7; TRBD1 aligns across 7 bases. Looked up from germline, CDR1 is DFQATT and CDR2 is SNEGSKA (reference sequence). V lost 3 bases to trimming and J lost 2 bases; unmatched junction nucleotides: 4. The length of the CDR3 is 13 residues. This CDR3 is CSARGTVTYEQYF. The DNA for the CDR3 is TGCAGTGCTAGGGGGACAGTTACCTACGAGCAGTACTTC.

This rearrangement joins TRBV29-1 to TRBJ1-4, with D possibly TRBD1 on 5 matching bases. V lost 3 bases, J lost 14 bases, and 25 bases lay in between. The CDR3 loop spans 15 amino acids. Germline V lookup: CDR1 SQVTM, CDR2 ANQGSEA. The CDR3 sequence is CSVDTGTEKMKRLFF. In DNA form, the CDR3 reads TGCAGCGTTGATACCGGGACGGAGAAAATGAAAAGGCTGTTTTTT.

This chain links TRBV9 with TRBJ2-5; 7 positions agree with TRBD2. Germline lookup yields CDR1 SGDLS and CDR2 YYNGEE. Trimming at V came to 0 bases and at J to 7 bases, leaving 3 bases not matched to a gene. The CDR3 has 13 residues. CDR3 in amino acids: CASSVGLAMTQYF. The DNA of the CDR3 is TGTGCCAGCAGCGTAGGACTAGCCATGACCCAGTACTTC.